The 28 T cell receptor beta chains below all came from one sample that was sequenced in a study of T cell responses to AZD1222 COVID-19 vaccine. Assay used: immunoSEQ multiplex PCR; TCRdb lists only in-frame clones, some missing. The repertoire includes approximately 13,000 clones, 70% to 85% of them detected once, and 30% to 50% sits in the top ten. The material was peripheral blood, obtained 28 days after the second AZD1222 dose. Every receptor here comes from an adult who received the AZD1222 COVID-19 vaccine.

The rearrangement uses TRBV28 and TRBJ2-5, with TRBD2 as a possible D gene (6 bases). V was clipped by 5 bases and J by 4 bases, with 20 bases between them. CDR1 and CDR2 (germline): MDHEN, SYDVKM. CDR3 length equals 16 residues. CDR3 residues: CASSPLGGGRRETQYF. CDR3 DNA sequence: TGTGCCAGCAGTCCCCTGGGTGGAGGGAGGAGAGAGACCCAGTACTTC.

V usage is TRBV4-1 and J usage is TRBJ1-2, with unresolved D. Per germline, CDR1 MGHRA and CDR2 YSYEKL. This CDR3 is 13 amino acids long. V lost 0 bases and J lost 6, with 8 bases in between. CDR3 in amino acids: CASSQDLANGYTF. Here the CDR3 DNA reads TGCGCCAGCAGCCAAGATTTGGCGAATGGCTACACCTTC.

V gene TRBV3-1 (or the pseudogene TRBV3-2) combines with J gene TRBJ2-7; D is undetermined. The V end was cut by 2 bases, the J end by 1 base, with 9 bases between. Germline lookup yields CDR1 LGHDT and CDR2 YNNKEL (reference sequence). The CDR3 spans 14 residues. The CDR3 DNA is TGTGCCAGCAGCCAAACCGGGCGGTCCTACGAGCAGTACTTC. This encodes CASSQTGRSYEQYF.

The genes are TRBV5-5 and TRBJ1-6, with TRBD1 as a possible D gene (6 bases). Germline V gene data show CDR1 as SGHKS and CDR2 as YYEKEE (reference sequence). V was cut by 6 bases and J by 0 bases, with 16 bases left in between. The CDR3 runs 17 residues. This CDR3 reads CASTPGAGSSYNSPLHF. The DNA for the CDR3 is TGTGCCAGCACCCCGGGGGCAGGCAGCTCCTATAATTCACCCCTCCACTTT.

The V and J genes are TRBV2 and TRBJ1-1; D remains unclear. CDR1 SNHLY and CDR2 FYNNEI come from the germline V gene. The CDR3 loop spans 13 amino acids. V shed 1 base and J shed 11 bases, with 14 bases lying between them. The CDR3 sequence: CASSEGMGNWAFF. CDR3 coding DNA: TGTGCCAGCAGTGAAGGAATGGGGAATTGGGCTTTCTTT.

This clone was observed once. The V and J genes are TRBV7-2 and TRBJ2-6; 10 bases line up with TRBD1. The V and J ends lost 2 bases and 1 base, in that order; junction bases with no gene match: 5. Germline-derived CDR1 and CDR2 are SGHTA and FQGNSA. This CDR3 comprises 18 residues. The chain's CDR3 is CASSLLGDRGSGANVLTF. In DNA, the CDR3 is TGTGCCAGCAGCTTATTGGGGGACAGGGGATCTGGGGCCAACGTCCTGACTTTC.

The CDR3 region is CASSVGGGNSPLHF. The CDR3 DNA reads TGTGCCAGCAGCGTAGGAGGGGGGAATTCACCCCTCCACTTT. This sequence joins TRBV9 and TRBJ1-6, with D tentatively TRBD1 (6 bases). The V end lost 0 bases, the J end lost 7 bases, and 8 bases lay between the germline ends. This CDR3 spans 14 amino acids. Germline V gene lookup returns CDR1 SGDLS and CDR2 YYNGEE. Filled out from reference TRBV9 and TRBJ1-6, the complete variable domain reads DSGVTQTPKHLITATGQRVTLRCSPRSGDLSVYWYQQSLDQGLQFLIQYYNGEERAKGNILERFSAQQFPDLHSELNLSSLELGDSALYFCASSVGGGNSPLHFGNGTRLTVT.

V usage is TRBV24-1 and J usage is TRBJ2-7; either TRBD1 or TRBD2 may supply D (5 bases each). V lost 4 bases and J lost 7, with 22 bases in between. This CDR3 spans 16 amino acids. Germline CDR1 KGHDR, CDR2 SFDVKD. The CDR3 sequence: CATSDPAGRGLGEQYF. Here the CDR3 DNA reads TGTGCCACCAGTGACCCAGCCGGCCGGGGCCTCGGGGAGCAGTACTTC.

J is TRBJ2-3 and V is TRBV25-1; 8 bases fit TRBD1. This CDR3 is built from 17 residues. Germline loops: CDR1 MGHDK, CDR2 SYGVNS. J was trimmed by 2 bases and V by 2 bases; bases with no gene match: 9. The DNA for the CDR3 is TGTGCCAGCAGTGAAGACAGGGGACTTCCCTACACAGATACGCAGTATTTT. It encodes CASSEDRGLPYTDTQYF.

A few counts support this clone. This chain links TRBV19 with TRBJ1-1, with unresolved D. V lost 1 base and J lost 1, with 4 bases in between. CDR1 is LNHDA, CDR2 SQIVND, per germline (reference sequence). The CDR3 consists of 13 residues. CDR3: CASSIARNTEAFF. CDR3 DNA: TGTGCCAGTAGTATAGCCAGGAACACTGAAGCTTTCTTT.

The count of this clone is one. This CDR3 is CASSHRPGTKNTEAFF. DNA of the CDR3: TGTGCCAGCAGTCACCGACCCGGGACAAAGAACACTGAAGCTTTCTTT. This chain joins TRBV28 and TRBJ1-1, with a possible D match to TRBD1 (6 bases). CDR3 length: 16 residues. Germline CDR1 and CDR2: MDHEN and SYDVKM. The V end was cut by 5 bases, the J end by 1 base, with 17 bases between.

This chain connects TRBV12-3 or TRBV12-4 to TRBJ1-1; D remains ambiguous. Trimming removed 3 bases from V and 1 base from J, with 6 bases in between. The CDR3 contains 13 residues. As DNA, the CDR3 is TGTGCCAGCAGTTTTTTAGCGAACACTGAAGCTTTCTTT. Translation: CASSFLANTEAFF.

This chain connects TRBV7-9 to TRBJ1-5; TRBD1 matches 7 bases. This CDR3 contains 16 residues. The germline CDR1 and CDR2 sequences are SEHNR and FQNEAQ (reference sequence). V was clipped by 1 base and J by 4 bases; unmatched bases: 7. CDR3 DNA sequence: TGTGCCAGCAGCTTAGAGGTGACAGGGCCTAATCAGCCCCAGCATTTT. Translating gives CASSLEVTGPNQPQHF.

The CDR3 region has the DNA TGTGCCAGCAGCAATTGGCATCCCATCATACATCATAATTCACCCCTCCACTTT. Translated: CASSNWHPIIHHNSPLHF. The chain joins TRBV3-1 (or the pseudogene TRBV3-2) to TRBJ1-6; D remains ambiguous. Germline values: CDR1 LGHDT, CDR2 YNNKEL (reference sequence). V lost 5 bases and J lost 5, with 22 bases in between. This CDR3 region has 18 residues.

This rearrangement joins TRBV6-2 or TRBV6-3 to TRBJ2-7; TRBD2 agrees at 10 bases. Germline CDR1 MNHEY, CDR2 SVGEGT. The CDR3 is made up of 15 amino acids. With V trimmed by 2 bases and J by 3 bases, 4 bases remained unmatched. The CDR3 nucleotides read TGTGCCAGCAGTTACGCCGCTAGCGGGAGCTACGAGCAGTACTTC. This codes for CASSYAASGSYEQYF.

This clone has just one count. The J gene is TRBJ2-1, the V gene TRBV7-9; 10 bases agree with TRBD2. The junction had 5 bases not matched to a gene; V was cut back by 5 bases and J by 7 bases. Germline-derived CDR1 and CDR2 are SEHNR and FQNEAQ (reference sequence). The CDR3 consists of 14 residues. The CDR3 spells CASSTRLAGNEQFF. CDR3 nucleotides: TGTGCCAGCAGCACAAGACTAGCGGGTAATGAGCAGTTCTTC. The variable domain in full, with the rest retrieved from reference TRBV7-9 and TRBJ2-1, is DTGVSQNPRHKITKRGQNVTFRCDPISEHNRLYWYRQTLGQGPEFLTYFQNEAQLEKSRLLSDRFSAERPKGSFSTLEIQRTEQGDSAMYLCASSTRLAGNEQFFGPGTRLTVL.

In this sample, this clone turned up a few times. The chain employs TRBV5-6 and TRBJ1-5; no reliable D call. Germline V gives CDR1 SGHDT, CDR2 YYEEEE. V was cut by 4 bases and J by 3 bases, with 11 bases left in between. CDR3 length: 14 amino acids. In DNA form, the CDR3 reads TGTGCCAGCAGCCGCGACCGAGACAATCAGCCCCAGCATTTT. It encodes CASSRDRDNQPQHF.

This chain joins TRBV28 and TRBJ1-3; no reliable D call. Germline loops: CDR1 MDHEN, CDR2 SYDVKM. This CDR3 has 17 amino acids. The V and J ends lost 6 bases and 0 bases respectively, with 18 bases between them. The CDR3 region has the DNA TGTGCCAGCAGAACAGACCCCCCACAGAACTCTGGAAACACCATATATTTT. It encodes CASRTDPPQNSGNTIYF.

The chain has TRBV6-1 and TRBJ1-5, with a tentative D call TRBD1 (6 bases). The germline V gene has CDR1 MNHNS and CDR2 SASEGT. V was clipped by 2 bases and J by 4 bases, with 21 bases between them. The CDR3 covers 18 residues. The CDR3 region is CASSERRTEELSNQPQHF. CDR3 bases: TGTGCCAGCAGTGAACGGAGGACAGAGGAATTGTCAAATCAGCCCCAGCATTTT.

This chain links TRBV7-9 with TRBJ1-2; maybe TRBD1 (5 bases). The CDR3 is 13 residues long. Trimming stripped 1 base from V and 8 bases from J, with 11 bases between. Germline CDR1 is SEHNR and CDR2 is FQNEAQ (reference sequence). The DNA for the CDR3 is TGTGCCAGCAGCTTAGAAGGAGGGGAAGGCTACACCTTC. It is translated as CASSLEGGEGYTF.

The V gene is TRBV24-1, the J gene TRBJ1-4, with 10 bases aligning to TRBD1. Trimming cost V 4 bases and J 8 bases; bases outside gene matches: 9. Germline lookup yields CDR1 KGHDR and CDR2 SFDVKD. The CDR3 totals 16 residues. CDR3 DNA: TGTGCCACCAGTGAGGGGACAGGGGAGCGAAACGAAAAACTGTTTTTT. As protein: CATSEGTGERNEKLFF.

This clone was observed once. The V call is TRBV7-9, the J call TRBJ2-7; D gene ambiguous. V lost 1 base, J lost 0 bases, and 7 bases lay in between. The CDR3 length is 14 residues. Germline lookup yields CDR1 SEHNR and CDR2 FQNEAQ (reference sequence). The CDR3 DNA follows: TGTGCCAGCAGCTTAGTAGAGAGCTCCTACGAGCAGTACTTC. Its protein is CASSLVESSYEQYF.

This chain joins TRBV2 and TRBJ1-2; D remains ambiguous. The CDR3 totals 14 residues. Germline lookup yields CDR1 SNHLY and CDR2 FYNNEI. V lost 5 bases, J lost 7 bases, and 17 bases lay in between. This CDR3 is CASSPLNAGSGYTF. CDR3 DNA sequence: TGTGCCAGCAGTCCACTGAACGCAGGCTCTGGCTACACCTTC.

The V gene is TRBV6-1, the J gene TRBJ2-6; no firm D call. Germline-derived CDR1 and CDR2 are MNHNS and SASEGT. V was cut by 2 bases and J by 0 bases, with 11 bases left in between. The CDR3 covers 17 residues. The CDR3 here is CASSELDPLSGANVLTF. CDR3 DNA: TGTGCCAGCAGTGAATTGGATCCACTCTCTGGGGCCAACGTCCTGACTTTC.

The V and J genes are TRBV6-5 and TRBJ1-2; 11 bases fit TRBD1. This CDR3 region has 16 residues. Germline V gene data show CDR1 as MNHEY and CDR2 as SVGAGI. The junction had 4 bases not matched to a gene; V was cut back by 0 bases and J by 4 bases. The CDR3 region has the DNA TGTGCCAGCAGTTACTCTCGGACAGGGGGCGGCTATGGCTACACCTTC. Translation: CASSYSRTGGGYGYTF.

The gene calls are TRBV7-2 and TRBJ1-2, with 7 bases aligning to TRBD1. The CDR3 is 15 residues long. Germline lookup yields CDR1 SGHTA and CDR2 FQGNSA. The V and J ends lost 0 bases and 4 bases, in that order; junction bases with no gene match: 5. CDR3 amino acids: CASSLAAGGIYGYTF. CDR3 in DNA: TGTGCCAGCAGCTTAGCGGCAGGGGGTATCTATGGCTACACCTTC.

The CDR3 sequence is CASSPREGDPQETQYF. The CDR3 coding sequence is TGTGCCAGCAGCCCTAGGGAGGGAGACCCTCAAGAGACCCAGTACTTC. The chain links TRBV21-1 to TRBJ2-5; whether TRBD2, the table's D call, matches the DNA was not checked. TRBV21-1 is a pseudogene. The CDR3 is made up of 16 amino acids.

V usage is TRBV6-5 and J usage is TRBJ2-5; 13 bases fit TRBD2. The CDR3 extends over 15 amino acids. The germline gives CDR1 MNHEY, CDR2 SVGAGI. After removal of 6 bases from V and 4 bases from J, the junction contained 5 bases not matched to a gene. The CDR3 nucleotides are TGTGCCAGCAGGATCGGGACTAGCGGGGCAGAGACCCAGTACTTC. This gives the protein CASRIGTSGAETQYF.